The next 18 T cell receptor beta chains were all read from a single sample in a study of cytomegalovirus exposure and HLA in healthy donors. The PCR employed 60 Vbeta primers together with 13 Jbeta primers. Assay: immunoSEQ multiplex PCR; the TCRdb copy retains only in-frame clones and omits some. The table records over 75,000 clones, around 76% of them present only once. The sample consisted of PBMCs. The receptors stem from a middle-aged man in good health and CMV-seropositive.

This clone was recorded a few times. The CDR3 loop reads CASSLTGGVSNQPQHF. The DNA of the CDR3 is TGCGCCAGCAGTTTAACCGGGGGGGTTAGCAATCAGCCCCAGCATTTT. The V and J genes are TRBV5-1 and TRBJ1-5, with D possibly matching TRBD1 (5 bases). Looked up from germline, CDR1 is SGHRS and CDR2 is YFSETQ. V was clipped by 5 bases and J by 0 bases, with 15 bases between them. There are 16 residues in the CDR3.

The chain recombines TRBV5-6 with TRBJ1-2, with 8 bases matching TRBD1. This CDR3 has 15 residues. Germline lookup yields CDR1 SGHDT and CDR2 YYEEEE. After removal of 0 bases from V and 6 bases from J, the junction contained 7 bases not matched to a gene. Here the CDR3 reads CASSLGRQGANGYTF. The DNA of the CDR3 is TGTGCCAGCAGCTTGGGGCGGCAGGGGGCCAATGGCTACACCTTC.

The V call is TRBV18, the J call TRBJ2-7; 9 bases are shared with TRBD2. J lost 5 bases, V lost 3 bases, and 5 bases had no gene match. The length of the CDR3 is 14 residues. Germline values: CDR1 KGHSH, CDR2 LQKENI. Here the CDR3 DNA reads TGTGCCAGCTCACCCGGGACTAGCCCTGACGAGCAGTACTTC. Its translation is CASSPGTSPDEQYF. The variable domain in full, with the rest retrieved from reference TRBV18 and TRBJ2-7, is NAGVMQNPRHLVRRRGQEARLRCSPMKGHSHVYWYRQLPEEGLKFMVYLQKENIIDESGMPKERFSAEFPKEGPSILRIQQVVRGDSAAYFCASSPGTSPDEQYFGPGTRLTVT.

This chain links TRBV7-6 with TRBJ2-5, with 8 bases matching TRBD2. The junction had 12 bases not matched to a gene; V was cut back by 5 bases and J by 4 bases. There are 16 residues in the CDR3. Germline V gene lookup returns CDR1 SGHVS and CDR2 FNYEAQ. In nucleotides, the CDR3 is TGTGCCAGCAGCAAGGGCAGCGGGAGAGTGGGAGAGACCCAGTACTTC. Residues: CASSKGSGRVGETQYF.

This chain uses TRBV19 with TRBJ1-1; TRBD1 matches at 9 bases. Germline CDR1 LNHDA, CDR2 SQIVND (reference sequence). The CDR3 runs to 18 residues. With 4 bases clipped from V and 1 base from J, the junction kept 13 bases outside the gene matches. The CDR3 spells CASSTQNPGQGKNTEAFF. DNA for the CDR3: TGTGCCAGTAGTACCCAAAATCCAGGACAGGGGAAGAACACTGAAGCTTTCTTT.

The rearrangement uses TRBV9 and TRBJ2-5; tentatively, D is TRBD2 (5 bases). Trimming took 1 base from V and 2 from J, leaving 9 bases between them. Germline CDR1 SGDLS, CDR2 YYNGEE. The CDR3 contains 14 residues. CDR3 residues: CASSVSGGQETQYF. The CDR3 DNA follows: TGTGCCAGCAGCGTATCGGGCGGGCAAGAGACCCAGTACTTC.

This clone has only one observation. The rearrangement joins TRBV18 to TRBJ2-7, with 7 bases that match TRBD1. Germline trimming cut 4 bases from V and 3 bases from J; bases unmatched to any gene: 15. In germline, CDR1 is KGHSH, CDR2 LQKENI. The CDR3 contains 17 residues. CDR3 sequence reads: CASSLYKTGTDIYEQYF. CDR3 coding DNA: TGTGCCAGCTCACTATATAAAACCGGGACAGATATCTACGAGCAGTACTTC.

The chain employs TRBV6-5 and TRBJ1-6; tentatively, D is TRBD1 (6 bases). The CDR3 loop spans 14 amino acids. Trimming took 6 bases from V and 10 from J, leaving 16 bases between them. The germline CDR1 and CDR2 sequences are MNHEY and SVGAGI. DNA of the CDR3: TGTGCCAGCAGGCAGGGGTCGATGGGATCACCCCTCCACTTT. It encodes CASRQGSMGSPLHF.

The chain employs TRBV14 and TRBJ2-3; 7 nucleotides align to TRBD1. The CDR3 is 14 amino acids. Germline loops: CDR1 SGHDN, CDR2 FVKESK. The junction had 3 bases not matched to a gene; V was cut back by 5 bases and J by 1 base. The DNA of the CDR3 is TGTGCCAGCAGCAGTCAGGGGGGCACAGATACGCAGTATTTT. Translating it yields CASSSQGGTDTQYF.

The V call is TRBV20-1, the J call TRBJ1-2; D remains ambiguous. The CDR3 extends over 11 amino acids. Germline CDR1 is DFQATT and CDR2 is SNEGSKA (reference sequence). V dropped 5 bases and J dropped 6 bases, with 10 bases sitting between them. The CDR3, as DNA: TGCAGTGCTCAACGGGGTAATGGCTACACCTTC. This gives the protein CSAQRGNGYTF.

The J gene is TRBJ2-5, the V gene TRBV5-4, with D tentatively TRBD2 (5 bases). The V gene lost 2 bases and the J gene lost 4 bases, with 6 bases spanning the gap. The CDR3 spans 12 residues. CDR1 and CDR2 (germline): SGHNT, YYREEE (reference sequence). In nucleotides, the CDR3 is TGTGCCAGCAGCTTAGGGAGAGAGACCCAGTACTTC. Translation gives CASSLGRETQYF.

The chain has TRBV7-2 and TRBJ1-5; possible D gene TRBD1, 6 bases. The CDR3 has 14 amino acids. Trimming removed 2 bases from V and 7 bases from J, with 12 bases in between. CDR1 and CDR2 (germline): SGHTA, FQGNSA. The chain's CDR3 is CASSLPDRRQPQHF. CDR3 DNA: TGTGCCAGCAGCTTACCTGACAGGCGGCAGCCCCAGCATTTT.

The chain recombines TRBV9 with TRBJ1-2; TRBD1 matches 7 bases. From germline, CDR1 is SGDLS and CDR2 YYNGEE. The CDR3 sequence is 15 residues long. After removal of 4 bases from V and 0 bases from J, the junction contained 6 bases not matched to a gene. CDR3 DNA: TGTGCCAGCAGCTTACGGACAGGAGCTAACTATGGCTACACCTTC. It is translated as CASSLRTGANYGYTF. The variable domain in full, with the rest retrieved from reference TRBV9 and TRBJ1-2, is DSGVTQTPKHLITATGQRVTLRCSPRSGDLSVYWYQQSLDQGLQFLIQYYNGEERAKGNILERFSAQQFPDLHSELNLSSLELGDSALYFCASSLRTGANYGYTFGSGTRLTVV.

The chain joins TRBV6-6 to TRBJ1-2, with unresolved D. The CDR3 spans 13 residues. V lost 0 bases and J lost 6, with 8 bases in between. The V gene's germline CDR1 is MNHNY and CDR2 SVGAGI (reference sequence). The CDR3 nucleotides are TGTGCCAGCAGTTACTCAGGGAGTGATGGCTACACCTTC. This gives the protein CASSYSGSDGYTF.

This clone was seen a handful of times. The CDR3 loop is CASSSALAGGTDTQYF. Written as DNA, the CDR3 is TGTGCCAGCAGCTCTGCTCTAGCGGGGGGGACAGATACGCAGTATTTT. V is TRBV7-2 and J is TRBJ2-3; 12 positions agree with TRBD2. With V trimmed by 4 bases and J by 3 bases, 5 bases remained unmatched. The CDR3 is 16 residues long. Germline V gives CDR1 SGHTA, CDR2 FQGNSA.

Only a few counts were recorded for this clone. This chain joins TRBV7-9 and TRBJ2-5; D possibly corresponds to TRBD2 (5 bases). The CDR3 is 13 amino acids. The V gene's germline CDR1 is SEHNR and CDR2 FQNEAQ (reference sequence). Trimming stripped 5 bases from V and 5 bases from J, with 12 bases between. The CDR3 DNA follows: TGTGCCAGCAGCCACCCCCCGGGGGAGACCCAGTACTTC. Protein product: CASSHPPGETQYF.

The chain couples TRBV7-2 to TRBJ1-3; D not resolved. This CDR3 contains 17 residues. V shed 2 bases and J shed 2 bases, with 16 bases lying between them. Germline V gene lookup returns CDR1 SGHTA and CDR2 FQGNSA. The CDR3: CASSLRLVGRTGNTIYF. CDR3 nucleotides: TGTGCCAGCAGCTTAAGGCTTGTGGGCAGGACTGGAAACACCATATATTTT.

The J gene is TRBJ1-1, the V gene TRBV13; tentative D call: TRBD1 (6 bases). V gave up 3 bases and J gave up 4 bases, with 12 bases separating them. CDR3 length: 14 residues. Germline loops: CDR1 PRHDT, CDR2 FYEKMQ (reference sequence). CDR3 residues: CASSFRGGLTEAFF. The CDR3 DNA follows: TGTGCCAGCAGCTTCCGGGGGGGGCTCACTGAAGCTTTCTTT.